A selection of T cell receptor beta chains follows, all from one sample in a study of cytomegalovirus exposure and HLA in healthy donors. Only in-frame clones appear in the TCRdb table, and some are missing; sequencing was by immunoSEQ multiplex PCR. The table lists roughly 150,000 clones, roughly 75% of them singletons. Sequenced sample: PBMCs. The receptors here all came from a man younger than 35 in good health and CMV-seronegative. The CDR3 runs from the conserved cysteine through the conserved F or W. Fields, in order: J gene, D gene, V gene, CDR3 length, clone size, CDR3 protein, CDR3 DNA. D genes are given only for firm matches. Clone size is stated in some rows and not others, as once, few, many or a class when expanded.

j_call: TRBJ2-1
d_call: .
v_call: TRBV5-4
cdr3_length: 15
clone_size: .
cdr3_aa: CASSLALAANNEQFF
cdr3_nt: TGTGCCAGCAGCTTGGCCTTAGCGGCAAACAATGAGCAGTTCTTC

j_call: TRBJ1-5
d_call: .
v_call: TRBV4-3
cdr3_length: 14
clone_size: .
cdr3_aa: CASSQAPGGQPQHF
cdr3_nt: TGCGCCAGCAGCCAGGCTCCGGGGGGTCAGCCCCAGCATTTT

j_call: TRBJ2-5
d_call: .
v_call: TRBV5-4
cdr3_length: 13
clone_size: .
cdr3_aa: CASSFTAGETQYF
cdr3_nt: TGTGCCAGCAGCTTTACGGCGGGAGAGACCCAGTACTTC

j_call: TRBJ2-7
d_call: TRBD1
v_call: TRBV4-1
cdr3_length: 15
clone_size: .
cdr3_aa: CASSQEDRGVYEQYF
cdr3_nt: TGCGCCAGCAGCCAAGAAGACAGGGGGGTCTACGAGCAGTACTTC

j_call: TRBJ1-6
d_call: TRBD1
v_call: TRBV9
cdr3_length: 14
clone_size: .
cdr3_aa: CASSVQGANSPLHF
cdr3_nt: TGTGCCAGCAGCGTTCAGGGGGCGAATTCACCCCTCCACTTT

j_call: TRBJ2-5
d_call: TRBD2
v_call: TRBV7-8
cdr3_length: 19
clone_size: few
cdr3_aa: CASSLGGGRTSVFQETQYF
cdr3_nt: TGTGCCAGCAGCTTAGGGGGGGGGAGGACTAGCGTTTTTCAAGAGACCCAGTACTTC

j_call: TRBJ1-2
d_call: .
v_call: TRBV4-1
cdr3_length: 17
clone_size: .
cdr3_aa: CASSQDNGQQRNYGYTF
cdr3_nt: TGCGCCAGCAGCCAAGATAACGGCCAGCAGAGGAACTATGGCTACACCTTC

j_call: TRBJ2-2
d_call: TRBD1
v_call: TRBV7-6
cdr3_length: 16
clone_size: .
cdr3_aa: CASSDRQGRESGELFF
cdr3_nt: TGTGCCAGCAGCGACCGACAGGGCCGAGAGTCCGGGGAGCTGTTTTTT

j_call: TRBJ2-1
d_call: TRBD1
v_call: TRBV2
cdr3_length: 14
clone_size: .
cdr3_aa: CASYRDSDYNEQFF
cdr3_nt: TGTGCCAGCTACCGGGACAGCGATTACAATGAGCAGTTCTTC

j_call: TRBJ2-1
d_call: TRBD2
v_call: TRBV5-1
cdr3_length: 15
clone_size: once
cdr3_aa: CASSAGRESYNEQFF
cdr3_nt: TGCGCCAGCAGCGCCGGGAGGGAATCCTACAATGAGCAGTTCTTC

j_call: TRBJ2-2
d_call: .
v_call: TRBV2
cdr3_length: 13
clone_size: .
cdr3_aa: CASKLEITGELFF
cdr3_nt: TGTGCCAGCAAGTTGGAGATCACCGGGGAGCTGTTTTTT

j_call: TRBJ2-2
d_call: TRBD1
v_call: TRBV19
cdr3_length: 14
clone_size: .
cdr3_aa: CASTLGTATGELFF
cdr3_nt: TGTGCCAGTACCCTCGGGACAGCCACCGGGGAGCTGTTTTTT

j_call: TRBJ1-4
d_call: TRBD1
v_call: TRBV7-9
cdr3_length: 16
clone_size: .
cdr3_aa: CASSAPGQGRGEKLFF
cdr3_nt: TGTGCCAGCAGCGCCCCGGGACAGGGTAGAGGTGAAAAACTGTTTTTT

j_call: TRBJ1-5
d_call: TRBD1
v_call: TRBV7-2
cdr3_length: 15
clone_size: .
cdr3_aa: CASSSGQGIYQPQHF
cdr3_nt: TGTGCCAGCAGCTCCGGACAGGGGATTTACCAGCCCCAGCATTTT

j_call: TRBJ1-3
d_call: .
v_call: TRBV5-4
cdr3_length: 14
clone_size: .
cdr3_aa: CASSPGTPGNTIYF
cdr3_nt: TGTGCCAGCAGCCCCGGGACTCCAGGAAACACCATATATTTT

j_call: TRBJ2-5
d_call: .
v_call: TRBV9
cdr3_length: 17
clone_size: .
cdr3_aa: CASSVGAGRQVGETQYF
cdr3_nt: TGTGCCAGCAGCGTAGGGGCGGGGAGGCAGGTAGGAGAGACCCAGTACTTC

j_call: TRBJ2-1
d_call: .
v_call: TRBV28
cdr3_length: 14
clone_size: .
cdr3_aa: CASRRGTLYNEQFF
cdr3_nt: TGTGCCAGCAGGAGGGGGACCCTCTACAATGAGCAGTTCTTC

j_call: TRBJ2-2
d_call: .
v_call: TRBV27
cdr3_length: 13
clone_size: .
cdr3_aa: CASKPGVPGELFF
cdr3_nt: TGTGCCAGCAAACCAGGGGTTCCCGGGGAGCTGTTTTTT

j_call: TRBJ2-7
d_call: .
v_call: TRBV5-1
cdr3_length: 13
clone_size: .
cdr3_aa: CASSLSPRTEQYF
cdr3_nt: TGCGCCAGCAGCTTGTCCCCTAGAACGGAGCAGTACTTC

j_call: TRBJ2-7
d_call: .
v_call: TRBV10-3
cdr3_length: 15
clone_size: .
cdr3_aa: CAISDSTADPFEQYF
cdr3_nt: TGTGCCATCAGTGATTCTACCGCCGATCCCTTCGAGCAGTACTTC

j_call: TRBJ1-1
d_call: .
v_call: TRBV6-5
cdr3_length: 13
clone_size: .
cdr3_aa: CASSTPGAREAFF
cdr3_nt: TGTGCCAGCAGTACTCCGGGTGCGCGGGAAGCTTTCTTT

j_call: TRBJ2-7
d_call: TRBD2
v_call: TRBV6-6
cdr3_length: 15
clone_size: .
cdr3_aa: CASSYSAGAVYEQYF
cdr3_nt: TGTGCCAGCAGTTACTCAGCGGGAGCCGTCTACGAGCAGTACTTC

j_call: TRBJ2-2
d_call: TRBD2
v_call: TRBV10-3
cdr3_length: 18
clone_size: once
cdr3_aa: CAISESGMSGDGTGELFF
cdr3_nt: TGTGCCATCAGTGAGTCCGGGATGAGCGGGGATGGCACCGGGGAGCTGTTTTTT

j_call: TRBJ2-1
d_call: TRBD2
v_call: TRBV2
cdr3_length: 12
clone_size: few
cdr3_aa: CARGEGPNEQFF
cdr3_nt: TGTGCCCGAGGGGAGGGACCCAATGAGCAGTTCTTC

j_call: TRBJ1-5
d_call: .
v_call: TRBV28
cdr3_length: 14
clone_size: .
cdr3_aa: CAPEATGKGQPQHF
cdr3_nt: TGTGCCCCCGAGGCGACAGGAAAAGGCCAGCCCCAGCATTTT

j_call: TRBJ2-7
d_call: .
v_call: TRBV6-5
cdr3_length: 13
clone_size: .
cdr3_aa: CASCSSRGYEQYF
cdr3_nt: TGTGCCAGCTGCTCCTCTCGGGGGTACGAGCAGTACTTC

j_call: TRBJ2-3
d_call: TRBD2
v_call: TRBV7-2
cdr3_length: 17
clone_size: .
cdr3_aa: CASSAKGSGRGADTQYF
cdr3_nt: TGTGCCAGCAGCGCAAAGGGGAGCGGGAGAGGGGCGGATACGCAGTATTTT

j_call: TRBJ2-5
d_call: .
v_call: TRBV2
cdr3_length: 13
clone_size: few
cdr3_aa: CASSPGTRETQYF
cdr3_nt: TGTGCCAGCAGCCCCGGGACTCGGGAGACCCAGTACTTC

j_call: TRBJ2-7
d_call: .
v_call: TRBV4-1
cdr3_length: 15
clone_size: few
cdr3_aa: CASSQVHNPLDEQYF
cdr3_nt: TGCGCCAGCAGCCAAGTTCACAACCCCCTGGACGAGCAGTACTTC

j_call: TRBJ1-6
d_call: .
v_call: TRBV2
cdr3_length: 12
clone_size: .
cdr3_aa: CASSADNSPLHF
cdr3_nt: TGTGCCAGCAGTGCGGATAATTCACCCCTCCACTTT

j_call: TRBJ2-5
d_call: TRBD2
v_call: TRBV25-1
cdr3_length: 16
clone_size: .
cdr3_aa: CASSAVGLAGGETQYF
cdr3_nt: TGTGCCAGCAGTGCGGTGGGACTAGCGGGAGGTGAGACCCAGTACTTC

j_call: TRBJ2-7
d_call: .
v_call: TRBV21-1
cdr3_length: 14
clone_size: .
cdr3_aa: CASSKVARADEQYF
cdr3_nt: TGTGCCAGCAGCAAAGTAGCCAGGGCCGACGAGCAGTACTTC

j_call: TRBJ2-1
d_call: .
v_call: TRBV6-5
cdr3_length: 14
clone_size: few
cdr3_aa: CASSYDRGGNEQFF
cdr3_nt: TGTGCCAGCAGTTACGATCGAGGGGGTAATGAGCAGTTCTTC

j_call: TRBJ2-7
d_call: TRBD2
v_call: TRBV10-2
cdr3_length: 14
clone_size: few
cdr3_aa: CASTVAGDSYEQYF
cdr3_nt: TGCGCCAGCACGGTAGCGGGTGACTCCTACGAGCAGTACTTC

j_call: TRBJ1-5
d_call: TRBD1
v_call: TRBV27
cdr3_length: 14
clone_size: .
cdr3_aa: CASSRDSSNQPQHF
cdr3_nt: TGTGCCAGCAGTAGGGACAGTAGCAATCAGCCCCAGCATTTT

j_call: TRBJ1-5
d_call: .
v_call: TRBV28
cdr3_length: 15
clone_size: .
cdr3_aa: CASSPAGYSNQPQHF
cdr3_nt: TGTGCCAGCAGCCCGGCAGGGTATAGCAATCAGCCCCAGCATTTT

j_call: TRBJ2-7
d_call: .
v_call: TRBV5-1
cdr3_length: 13
clone_size: .
cdr3_aa: CASSENRAYEQYF
cdr3_nt: TGCGCCAGCAGCGAAAACAGGGCTTACGAGCAGTACTTC

j_call: TRBJ1-3
d_call: .
v_call: TRBV5-1
cdr3_length: 14
clone_size: .
cdr3_aa: CASSGGVSGNTIYF
cdr3_nt: TGCGCCAGCAGCGGGGGGGTCTCTGGAAACACCATATATTTT

j_call: TRBJ2-5
d_call: TRBD2
v_call: TRBV7-9
cdr3_length: 15
clone_size: .
cdr3_aa: CASSFGTSGQETQYF
cdr3_nt: TGTGCCAGCAGCTTCGGGACTAGCGGCCAAGAGACCCAGTACTTC

j_call: TRBJ2-2
d_call: TRBD1
v_call: TRBV29-1
cdr3_length: 13
clone_size: .
cdr3_aa: CSVDRGLGGELFF
cdr3_nt: TGCAGCGTGGACAGGGGGTTGGGCGGGGAGCTGTTTTTT

j_call: TRBJ2-1
d_call: TRBD2
v_call: TRBV7-9
cdr3_length: 16
clone_size: few
cdr3_aa: CASSQAGTSGYNEQFF
cdr3_nt: TGTGCCAGCAGCCAAGCCGGGACTAGCGGTTACAATGAGCAGTTCTTC

j_call: TRBJ2-1
d_call: TRBD1
v_call: TRBV6-1
cdr3_length: 13
clone_size: .
cdr3_aa: CASSERDREVQFF
cdr3_nt: TGTGCCAGCAGTGAAAGGGACAGGGAGGTCCAGTTCTTC

j_call: TRBJ1-2
d_call: .
v_call: TRBV11-2
cdr3_length: 15
clone_size: once
cdr3_aa: CASSPKGRGIEGYTF
cdr3_nt: TGTGCCAGCAGCCCCAAGGGAAGGGGGATTGAGGGCTACACCTTC

j_call: TRBJ2-3
d_call: TRBD2
v_call: TRBV9
cdr3_length: 15
clone_size: .
cdr3_aa: CASSASAGRLDTQYF
cdr3_nt: TGTGCCAGCAGCGCCTCAGCGGGAAGGTTGGATACGCAGTATTTT

j_call: TRBJ2-5
d_call: TRBD2
v_call: TRBV19
cdr3_length: 18
clone_size: .
cdr3_aa: CASSNRGSVAGDRETQYF
cdr3_nt: TGTGCCAGTAGTAACCGGGGATCGGTAGCGGGAGACCGAGAGACCCAGTACTTC

j_call: TRBJ2-1
d_call: .
v_call: TRBV6-5
cdr3_length: 15
clone_size: .
cdr3_aa: CASSYSIQMGDEQFF
cdr3_nt: TGTGCCAGCAGTTACTCGATCCAGATGGGCGATGAGCAGTTCTTC

j_call: TRBJ1-3
d_call: .
v_call: TRBV4-3
cdr3_length: 15
clone_size: .
cdr3_aa: CASSQADGVGNTIYF
cdr3_nt: TGCGCCAGCAGCCAGGCCGACGGGGTTGGAAACACCATATATTTT